This TCR beta chain was profiled in a study of blood T cell repertoires in COVID-19. Background on the study: Sources were T cells, B-cell-depleted T cells, or PBMCs; the material itself was cDNA or gDNA.

Methods used by the authors: Estimated nucleated cell counts came from reference gene primer amplification. TCRdb's table, derived via immunoSEQ multiplex PCR, lists solely in-frame clones and lacks some. The V and J calls and clone size were taken over from that table, and D and trimming were inferred from the DNA. The data contain roughly 440,000 clones, approximately 88% of them seen just once; the ten biggest clones take up around 12%. V lost 6 bases and J 1 base, leaving 9 bases between the germline ends. CDR1 is ENHRY, CDR2 SYGVKD, per germline. The CDR3 covers 13 residues. Sample: peripheral blood. V gene TRBV10-3 combines with J gene TRBJ1-1, with D perhaps matching TRBD1 (5 bases). The receptor was derived from a woman aged 50 to 60 with COVID-19, enrolled during active disease. CDR3 sequence (DNA): TGTGCCATCAGCCACGGGGGGAACACTGAAGCTTTCTTT. Protein sequence: CAISHGGNTEAFF.